These 21 T cell receptor beta chains share one sample of origin, sequenced in a study of blood T cell repertoires in COVID-19. The protocol was immunoSEQ multiplex PCR, while the TCRdb copy is restricted to in-frame clones and leaves out a portion. The data show about 160,000 clones, with roughly 81% seen just once and about 0.95% held by the top ten. The sample taken for sequencing was peripheral blood. These receptors were collected from a man aged 40-55 years with acute or convalescent COVID-19.

The chain couples TRBV19 to TRBJ2-3; possibly TRBD1 for D (5 bases). This CDR3 spans 14 amino acids. Germline-derived CDR1 and CDR2 are LNHDA and SQIVND (reference sequence). Trimming took 4 bases from V and 0 from J, leaving 8 bases between them. Here the CDR3 DNA reads TGTGCCAGTAGTACCCAGGGAAGCACAGATACGCAGTATTTT. Translated: CASSTQGSTDTQYF.

V is TRBV3-1 (or the pseudogene TRBV3-2) and J is TRBJ2-5; no firm D call. Germline CDR1 reads LGHDT; CDR2 reads YNNKEL (reference sequence). V was cut by 3 bases and J by 6 bases, with 8 bases left in between. The CDR3 loop spans 12 amino acids. CDR3 DNA sequence: TGTGCCAGCAGCCAGAGTAGAAAGACCCAGTACTTC. Its translation is CASSQSRKTQYF.

The chain combines TRBV11-2 with TRBJ1-2; D is unresolved. The length of the CDR3 is 12 residues. The V end lost 5 bases, the J end lost 7 bases, and 11 bases lay between the germline ends. The germline gives CDR1 SGHAT, CDR2 FQNNGV. CDR3 nucleotides: TGTGCCAGCAGCCCTACCACCTCTGGCTACACCTTC. Encoded protein: CASSPTTSGYTF.

The rearrangement links TRBV3-1 (or the pseudogene TRBV3-2) to TRBJ2-5, with D possibly being TRBD2 (5 bases). V was cut by 0 bases and J by 4 bases, with 9 bases left in between. CDR3 length: 14 amino acids. Germline V CDR1 and CDR2: LGHDT, YNNKEL (reference sequence). The CDR3 DNA sequence: TGTGCCAGCAGCCAAGAAGGTCGGGGAGAGACCCAGTACTTC. The encoded protein is CASSQEGRGETQYF.

The CDR3 sequence: CASSPYGTQNTEAFF. CDR3 DNA: TGCGCCAGCAGCCCGTACGGGACACAGAACACTGAAGCTTTCTTT. The chain couples TRBV5-1 to TRBJ1-1; D is possibly TRBD1 (6 bases). Germline CDR1 SGHRS, CDR2 YFSETQ. The CDR3 runs 15 residues. V lost 4 bases to trimming and J lost 1 base, with 14 bases between them.

The rearrangement uses TRBV5-5 and TRBJ2-3; 10 bases are shared with TRBD1. Germline CDR1 SGHKS, CDR2 YYEKEE (reference sequence). With V trimmed by 3 bases and J by 4 bases, 5 bases remained unmatched. This CDR3 comprises 15 residues. Here the CDR3 reads CASSSDRGRADTQYF. Here the CDR3 DNA reads TGTGCCAGCAGCTCAGACAGGGGGCGGGCAGATACGCAGTATTTT. The variable domain in full, completed from reference TRBV5-5 and TRBJ2-3, reads DAGVTQSPTHLIKTRGQQVTLRCSPISGHKSVSWYQQVLGQGPQFIFQYYEKEERGRGNFPDRFSARQFPNYSSELNVNALLLGDSALYLCASSSDRGRADTQYFGPGTRLTVL.

CDR3: CASSLTTGRSNTGELFF. The DNA for the CDR3 is TGTGCCAGCAGTCTAACGACAGGGAGGTCCAACACCGGGGAGCTGTTTTTT. This sequence joins TRBV27 and TRBJ2-2, with D possibly being TRBD1 (7 bases). Trimming shortened V by 5 bases and J by 2 bases, and 18 bases separated the two germline ends. The germline CDR1 and CDR2 sequences are MNHEY and SMNVEV (reference sequence). This CDR3 spans 17 amino acids.

The chain is built from TRBV19 and TRBJ1-1, with TRBD1 identical over 8 bases. This CDR3 is built from 15 residues. Germline-derived CDR1 and CDR2 are LNHDA and SQIVND (reference sequence). Trimming took 7 bases from V and 4 from J; bases not matched to a gene: 11. The CDR3 sequence: CASTFLPGGGTEAFF. The DNA for the CDR3 is TGTGCCAGTACCTTCCTCCCAGGGGGCGGCACTGAAGCTTTCTTT.

The chain is built from TRBV3-1 (or the pseudogene TRBV3-2) and TRBJ2-7; maybe TRBD2 (6 bases). Germline CDR1 is LGHDT and CDR2 is YNNKEL (reference sequence). The CDR3 has 12 residues. V lost 6 bases and J lost 9, with 15 bases in between. The CDR3 here is CASRFGDGGQYF. As DNA, the CDR3 is TGTGCCAGCAGGTTTGGGGACGGGGGGCAGTACTTC.

The rearrangement joins TRBV2 to TRBJ1-4; perhaps TRBD1 as D (6 bases). The CDR3 sequence is 14 residues long. Trimming took off 6 bases at V and 8 bases at J, with 16 bases between the two ends. Germline V CDR1 and CDR2: SNHLY, FYNNEI. The CDR3 sequence is CASRDSGTQEKLFF. The DNA of the CDR3 is TGTGCCAGCAGGGACTCCGGGACACAAGAAAAACTGTTTTTT.

The CDR3 loop reads CASSLAQQETQYF. In DNA, the CDR3 is TGTGCCAGCAGTTTAGCCCAGCAAGAGACCCAGTACTTC. This chain links TRBV12-3 or TRBV12-4 with TRBJ2-5; the D is unclear. The V and J ends lost 0 bases and 2 bases respectively, with 4 bases between them. This CDR3 is 13 amino acids long.

The V call is TRBV5-1, the J call TRBJ2-7; 9 bases match TRBD2. Per the germline V gene, CDR1 is SGHRS and CDR2 is YFSETQ. After removal of 4 bases from V and 5 bases from J, the junction contained 10 bases not matched to a gene. The CDR3 runs 15 residues. CDR3 DNA sequence: TGCGCCAGCAGCCCAGGGACTAGCAAACCCCACGAGCAGTACTTC. This translates into CASSPGTSKPHEQYF.

The chain recombines TRBV28 with TRBJ1-2, with TRBD1 identical over 9 bases. V shed 8 bases, J shed 8 bases, and the junction held 15 bases outside the gene matches. The V gene's germline CDR1 is MDHEN and CDR2 SYDVKM. The CDR3 extends over 15 amino acids. The CDR3 sequence: CASHTKGQGRGGYTF. The CDR3 DNA follows: TGTGCCAGCCATACCAAGGGACAGGGCCGAGGAGGCTACACCTTC.

The V and J genes are TRBV6-6 and TRBJ1-1; 9 positions match TRBD1. Germline CDR1 and CDR2: MNHNY and SVGAGI (reference sequence). The trim removed 2 bases at V and 3 bases at J, leaving 1 base unmatched. This CDR3 has 14 residues. The CDR3 here is CASSYRQGDTEAFF. CDR3 DNA: TGTGCCAGCAGTTACAGACAGGGGGACACTGAAGCTTTCTTT.

The V call is TRBV18, the J call TRBJ2-6, with 7 nucleotides matching TRBD1. The CDR3 contains 18 residues. The junction had 7 bases not matched to a gene; V was cut back by 2 bases and J by 0 bases. Germline CDR1 and CDR2: KGHSH and LQKENI. The CDR3 coding sequence is TGTGCCAGCTCACCAATGGGACAGATAACCTCTGGGGCCAACGTCCTGACTTTC. Protein: CASSPMGQITSGANVLTF.

The genes are TRBV19 and TRBJ2-3; possibly TRBD1 for D (5 bases). This CDR3 is 14 amino acids long. V was clipped by 0 bases and J by 6 bases, with 10 bases between them. Germline CDR1 and CDR2: LNHDA and SQIVND (reference sequence). CDR3: CASSIDRARDTQYF. CDR3 coding DNA: TGTGCCAGTAGTATAGACAGGGCCCGCGATACGCAGTATTTT.

The chain uses TRBV28 and TRBJ1-1; the D is unclear. The V end lost 5 bases, the J end lost 7 bases, and 14 bases lay between the germline ends. This CDR3 is built from 13 residues. Looked up from germline, CDR1 is MDHEN and CDR2 is SYDVKM. For the CDR3, the DNA is TGTGCCAGCAGTGTAGCTCCGGAACGTGAAGCTTTCTTT. This sequence encodes CASSVAPEREAFF.

This clone appeared a few times. This chain's CDR3 is CASLGQANTEAFF. DNA of the CDR3: TGTGCCAGTTTGGGGCAAGCGAACACTGAAGCTTTCTTT. This chain connects TRBV19 to TRBJ1-1, with D possibly matching TRBD1 (5 bases). This CDR3 is built from 13 residues. The germline V gene has CDR1 LNHDA and CDR2 SQIVND (reference sequence). V was trimmed by 8 bases and J by 1 base, leaving 11 bases between them.

The chain has TRBV9 and TRBJ2-1; D might be TRBD2 (7 bases). This CDR3 contains 15 residues. V lost 5 bases to trimming and J lost 4 bases, with 16 bases between them. The germline CDR1 and CDR2 sequences are SGDLS and YYNGEE. CDR3 amino acids: CASSEGGAGYNEQFF. The CDR3 region has the DNA TGTGCCAGCAGTGAAGGGGGGGCCGGGTACAATGAGCAGTTCTTC.

The chain uses TRBV5-1 and TRBJ1-3, with 7 bases lining up with TRBD1. Germline-derived CDR1 and CDR2 are SGHRS and YFSETQ. With V trimmed by 0 bases and J by 2 bases, 2 bases remained unmatched. This CDR3 spans 15 amino acids. Here the CDR3 reads CASSLEGTAGNTIYF. The CDR3 bases are TGCGCCAGCAGCTTGGAGGGGACAGCTGGAAACACCATATATTTT.

The chain employs TRBV4-1 and TRBJ2-1, with D tentatively TRBD2 (5 bases). Germline CDR1 and CDR2: MGHRA and YSYEKL. V dropped 5 bases and J dropped 8 bases, with 16 bases sitting between them. The CDR3 runs to 14 residues. The CDR3 loop is CASSVDLSRDEQFF. In DNA, the CDR3 is TGCGCCAGCAGCGTCGATCTTTCGCGGGATGAGCAGTTCTTC.